The 6 T cell receptor beta chains presented below share a single source sample, sequenced in a study of breast tumors, draining lymph nodes, adjacent tissues. Breast cancer patients provided tissue from their axillary draining lymph nodes. One entry per CDR3 protein, called by TCRdb with MiXCR from the multiplex PCR reads. The sample records about 270,000 distinct CDR3 sequences, around 30% being singletons. The material sequenced was axillary lymph node tissue. The receptor set was obtained from a female donor with breast cancer. Some clones in this sample may be carry-over from other donors' samples.

A note on this clonotype: The CDR3 carries no conserved terminal phenylalanine or tryptophan, so it likely arises from a read error. This chain links TRBV15 with TRBJ1-1; D is unclear. This CDR3 comprises 13 residues. V lost 0 bases to trimming and J lost 0 bases, with 2 bases between them. Looked up from germline, CDR1 is LNHNV and CDR2 is YYDKDF (reference sequence). The CDR3, as DNA: TGTGCCACCAGCAGAGACCTGAACACTGAAGCTTTCCTT. Residues: CATSRDLNTEAFL.

This clonotype was seen ten or more times. The CDR3 reads CSARDVSGEGTDTQYF. As DNA, the CDR3 is TGCAGTGCTAGAGATGTGTCGGGGGAAGGCACAGATACGCAGTATTTT. The chain employs TRBV20-1 and TRBJ2-3; D perhaps matches TRBD2 (6 bases). Germline CDR1 reads DFQATT; CDR2 reads SNEGSKA (reference sequence). Deletions cut 0 bases from V and 1 base from J, with 14 bases between. The length of the CDR3 is 16 residues.

This clonotype has a handful of counts. V gene TRBV27 combines with J gene TRBJ2-5; TRBD1 might be the D (6 bases). The CDR3 consists of 14 residues. From germline, CDR1 is MNHEY and CDR2 SMNVEV (reference sequence). V was pared by 6 bases and J by 5 bases, with 16 bases between. The CDR3 DNA is TGTGCCAGCAGCACGGAAGGGGGACGGGAGACCCAGTACTTC. Translation gives CASSTEGGRETQYF.

The rearrangement links TRBV2 to TRBJ2-7; 13 nucleotides agree with TRBD2. Germline-derived CDR1 and CDR2 are SNHLY and FYNNEI. The V and J ends lost 7 bases and 2 bases, in that order; junction bases with no gene match: 5. CDR3 size: 15 residues. CDR3 sequence (DNA): TGTGCCAGCATTAAGACTAGCGGGGGGCCCTACGAGCAGTACTTC. Its protein product is CASIKTSGGPYEQYF.

This clonotype was recorded many times. The chain recombines TRBV24-1 with TRBJ2-7, with TRBD2 identical over 7 bases. This CDR3 has 11 amino acids. The V and J ends lost 9 bases and 6 bases, in that order; junction bases with no gene match: 4. Looked up from germline, CDR1 is KGHDR and CDR2 is SFDVKD. The CDR3 spells CATGLGGEQYF. CDR3 sequence (DNA): TGTGCCACCGGACTAGGTGGCGAGCAGTACTTC.

With regard to this clonotype: Likely a read error: the CDR3 ends without its conserved phenylalanine or tryptophan. The V gene is TRBV5-1, the J gene TRBJ2-3; maybe TRBD2 (5 bases). The germline CDR1 and CDR2 sequences are SGHRS and YFSETQ. The CDR3 is 15 amino acids. The CDR3 bases are TGCGCCAGCAGCTTTCTAGGCTCTAGCACAGACACGCAGTATGTT. It is translated as CASSFLGSSTDTQYV.